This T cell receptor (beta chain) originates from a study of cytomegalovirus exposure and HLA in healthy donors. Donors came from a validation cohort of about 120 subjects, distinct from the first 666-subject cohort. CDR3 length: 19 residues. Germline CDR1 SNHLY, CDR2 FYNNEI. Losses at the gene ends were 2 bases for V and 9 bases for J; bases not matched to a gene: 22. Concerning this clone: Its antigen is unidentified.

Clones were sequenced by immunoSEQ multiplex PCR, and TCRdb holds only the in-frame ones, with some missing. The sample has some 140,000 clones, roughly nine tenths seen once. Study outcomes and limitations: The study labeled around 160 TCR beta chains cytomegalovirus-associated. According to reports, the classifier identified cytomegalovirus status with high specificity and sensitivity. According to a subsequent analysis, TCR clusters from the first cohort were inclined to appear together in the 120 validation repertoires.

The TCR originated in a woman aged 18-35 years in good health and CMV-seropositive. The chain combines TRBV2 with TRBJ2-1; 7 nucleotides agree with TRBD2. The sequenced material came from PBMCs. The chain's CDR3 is CASSEPSNGLEGWEGEQFF. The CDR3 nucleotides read TGTGCCAGCAGTGAACCCTCGAACGGACTAGAGGGTTGGGAGGGTGAGCAGTTCTTC.